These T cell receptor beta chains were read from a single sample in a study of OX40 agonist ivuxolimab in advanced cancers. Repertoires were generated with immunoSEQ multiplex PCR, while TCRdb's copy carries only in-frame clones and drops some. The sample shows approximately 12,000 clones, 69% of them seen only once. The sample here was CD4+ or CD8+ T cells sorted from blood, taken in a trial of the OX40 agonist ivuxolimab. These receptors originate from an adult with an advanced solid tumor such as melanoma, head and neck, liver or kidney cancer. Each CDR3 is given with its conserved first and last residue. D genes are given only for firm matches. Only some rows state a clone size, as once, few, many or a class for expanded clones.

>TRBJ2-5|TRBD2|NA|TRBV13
TGTGCCAGCAGGGTAGCGGGGGGGGAAGAGACCCAGTACTTC
CASRVAGGEETQYF
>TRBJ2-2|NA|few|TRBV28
TGTGCCAGCAGCTTGGGGGACTTAATCACCGGGGAGCTGTTTTTT
CASSLGDLITGELFF
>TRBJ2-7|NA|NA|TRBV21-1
TGTGCCAGCAGCAGGAAGCGGTCCTACGAGCAGTACTTC
CASSRKRSYEQYF
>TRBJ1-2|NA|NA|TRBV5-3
TGTGCCAGTTCGTTAGAGGGTCGGGGCTATGGCTACACCTTC
CASSLEGRGYGYTF
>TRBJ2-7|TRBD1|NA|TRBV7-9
TGTGCCAGCAGCCCTAGCCGGGACAGGGTCTCCTACGAGCAGTACTTC
CASSPSRDRVSYEQYF
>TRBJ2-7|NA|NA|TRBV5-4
TGTGCCAGCAGCCGCGTTCAGGGGAAGGACTACGAGCAGTACTTC
CASSRVQGKDYEQYF
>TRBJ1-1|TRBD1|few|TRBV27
TGTGCCAGCAGCGACCGGACAGGGGGAAGGTTGGTCGGTGAAGCTTTCTTT
CASSDRTGGRLVGEAFF
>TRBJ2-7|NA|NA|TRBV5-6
TGTGCCAGCAGCTGGAGTAGTCCCTACGAGCAGTACTTC
CASSWSSPYEQYF
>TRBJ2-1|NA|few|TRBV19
TGTGCCAGTAGTTACCTTCCTGGTGGAGAGTACAATGAGCAGTTCTTC
CASSYLPGGEYNEQFF
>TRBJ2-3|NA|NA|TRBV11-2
TGTGCCAGCAGCTTAGAGGCGGTCGCAGATACGCAGTATTTT
CASSLEAVADTQYF
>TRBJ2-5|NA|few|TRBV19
TGTGCCAGTAGCCTGGACAGCCTAGAAGAGACCCAGTACTTC
CASSLDSLEETQYF
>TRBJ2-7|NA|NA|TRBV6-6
TGTGCCAGCGGGGCCTCTTCCTCCTACGAGCAGTACTTC
CASGASSSYEQYF
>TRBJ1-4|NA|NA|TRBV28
TGTGCCAGCAGTTTAAGGGCCCGAGGGGAAAAACTGTTTTTT
CASSLRARGEKLFF
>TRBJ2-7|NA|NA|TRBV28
TGTGCCAGCAGTTTTGGAGGAACAACCTACGAGCAGTACTTC
CASSFGGTTYEQYF
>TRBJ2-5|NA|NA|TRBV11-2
TGTGCCAGCAGCTTAGTTTTTGGGGCCGGTGTAGAGACCCAGTACTTC
CASSLVFGAGVETQYF
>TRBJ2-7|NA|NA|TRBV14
TGTGCCAGCAGCCAAGTAGTCGGGGGAAAGTGGCAGCAGTACTTC
CASSQVVGGKWQQYF
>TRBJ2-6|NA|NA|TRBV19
TGTGCCAGTACAAACAGGGTCGGGGCCAACGTCCTGACTTTC
CASTNRVGANVLTF
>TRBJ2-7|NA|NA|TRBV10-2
TGCGCCAGCACGCCGGGGGAGCGCGAGCAGTACTTC
CASTPGEREQYF
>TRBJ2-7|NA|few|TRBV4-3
TGCGCCAGCAGCCAAGAACTTGATTTCTCCTACGAGCAGTACTTC
CASSQELDFSYEQYF
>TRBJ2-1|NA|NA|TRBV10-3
TGTGCCATCTCTCGAAATAGGATTGGGCTATACAATGAGCAGTTCTTC
CAISRNRIGLYNEQFF
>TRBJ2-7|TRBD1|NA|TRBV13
TGTGCCAGCAGCTTGGGACAGTCTTACGAGCAGTACTTC
CASSLGQSYEQYF